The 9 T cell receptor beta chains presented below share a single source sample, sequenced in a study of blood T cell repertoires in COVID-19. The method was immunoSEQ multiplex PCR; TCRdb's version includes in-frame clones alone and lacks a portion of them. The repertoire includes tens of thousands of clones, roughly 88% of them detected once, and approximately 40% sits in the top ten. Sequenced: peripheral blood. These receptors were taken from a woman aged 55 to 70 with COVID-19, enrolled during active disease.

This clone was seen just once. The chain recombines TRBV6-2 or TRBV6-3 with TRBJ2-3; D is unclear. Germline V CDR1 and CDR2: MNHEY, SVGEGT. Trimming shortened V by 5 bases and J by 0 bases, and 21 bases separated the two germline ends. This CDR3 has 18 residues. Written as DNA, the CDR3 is TGTGCCAGCAGTCCCCTCTTCCTTAACTACCCTAGCACAGATACGCAGTATTTT. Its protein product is CASSPLFLNYPSTDTQYF.

The CDR3 here is CASSLRQENYGYTF. CDR3 nucleotides: TGTGCCAGCAGCTTACGACAGGAGAACTATGGCTACACCTTC. The V call is TRBV5-6, the J call TRBJ1-2; possible D gene TRBD1, 6 bases. Between the trimmed V and J ends, which lost 2 bases and 2 bases, there was a span of 10 bases. CDR1 SGHDT and CDR2 YYEEEE come from the germline V gene. This CDR3 has 14 amino acids.

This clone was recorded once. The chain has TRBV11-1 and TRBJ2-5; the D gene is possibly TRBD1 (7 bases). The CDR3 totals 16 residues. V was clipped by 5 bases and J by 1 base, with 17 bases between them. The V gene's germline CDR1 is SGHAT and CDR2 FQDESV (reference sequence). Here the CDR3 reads CASSPTGGQIQETQYF. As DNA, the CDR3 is TGTGCCAGCAGCCCTACCGGGGGACAGATCCAAGAGACCCAGTACTTC.

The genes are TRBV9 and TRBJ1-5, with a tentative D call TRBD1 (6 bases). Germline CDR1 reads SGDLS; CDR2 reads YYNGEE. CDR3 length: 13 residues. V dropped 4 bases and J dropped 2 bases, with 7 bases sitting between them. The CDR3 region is CASSRQGNQPQHF. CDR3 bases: TGTGCCAGCAGCCGACAGGGCAATCAGCCCCAGCATTTT.

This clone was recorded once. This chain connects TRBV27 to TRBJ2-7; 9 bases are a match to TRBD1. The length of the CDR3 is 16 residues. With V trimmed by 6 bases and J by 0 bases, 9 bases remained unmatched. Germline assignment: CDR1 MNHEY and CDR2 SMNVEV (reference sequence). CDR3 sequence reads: CASSLGGTGPSYEQYF. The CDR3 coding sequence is TGTGCCAGCAGCCTAGGGGGGACAGGGCCCTCCTACGAGCAGTACTTC.

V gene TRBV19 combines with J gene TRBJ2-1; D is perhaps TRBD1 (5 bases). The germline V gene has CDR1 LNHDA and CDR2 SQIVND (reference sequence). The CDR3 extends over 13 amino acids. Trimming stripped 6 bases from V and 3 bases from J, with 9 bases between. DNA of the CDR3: TGTGCCAGTAGGTCGCAGGGCTACAATGAGCAGTTCTTC. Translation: CASRSQGYNEQFF.

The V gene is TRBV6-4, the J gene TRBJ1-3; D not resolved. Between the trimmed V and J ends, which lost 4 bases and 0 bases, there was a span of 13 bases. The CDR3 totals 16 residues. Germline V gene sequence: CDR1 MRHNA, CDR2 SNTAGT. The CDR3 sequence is CASSGPQLISGNTIYF. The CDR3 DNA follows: TGTGCCAGCAGTGGTCCCCAGTTGATCTCTGGAAACACCATATATTTT.

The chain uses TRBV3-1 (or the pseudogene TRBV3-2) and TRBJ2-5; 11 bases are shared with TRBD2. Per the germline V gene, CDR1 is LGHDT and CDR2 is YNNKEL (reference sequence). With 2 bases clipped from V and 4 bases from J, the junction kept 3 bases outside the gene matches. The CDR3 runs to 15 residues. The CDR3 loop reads CASSQHSGGAETQYF. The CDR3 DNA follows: TGTGCCAGCAGCCAACATAGCGGGGGGGCAGAGACCCAGTACTTC.

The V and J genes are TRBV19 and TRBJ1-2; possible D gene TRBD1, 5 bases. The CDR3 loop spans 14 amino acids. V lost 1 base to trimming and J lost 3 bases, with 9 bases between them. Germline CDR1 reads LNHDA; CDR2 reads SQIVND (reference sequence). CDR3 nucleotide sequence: TGTGCCAGTAGTATAGGTGGGGCCGACTATGGCTACACCTTC. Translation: CASSIGGADYGYTF.